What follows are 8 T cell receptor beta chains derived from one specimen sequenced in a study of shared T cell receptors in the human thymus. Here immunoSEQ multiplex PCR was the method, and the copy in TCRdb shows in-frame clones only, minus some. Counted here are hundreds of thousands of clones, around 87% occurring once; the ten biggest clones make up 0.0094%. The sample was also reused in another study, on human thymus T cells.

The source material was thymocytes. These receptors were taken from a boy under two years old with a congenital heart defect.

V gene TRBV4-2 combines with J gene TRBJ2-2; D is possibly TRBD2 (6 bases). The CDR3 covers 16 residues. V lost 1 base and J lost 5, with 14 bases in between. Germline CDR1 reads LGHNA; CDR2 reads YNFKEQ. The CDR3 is CASSQVFSGVTGELFF. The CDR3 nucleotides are TGTGCCAGCAGCCAAGTTTTTTCGGGGGTAACCGGGGAGCTGTTTTTT.

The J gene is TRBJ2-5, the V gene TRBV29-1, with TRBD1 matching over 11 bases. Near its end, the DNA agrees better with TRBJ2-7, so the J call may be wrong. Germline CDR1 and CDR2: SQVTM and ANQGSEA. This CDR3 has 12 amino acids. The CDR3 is CSAGQGAGEQYF. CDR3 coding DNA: TGCAGCGCAGGACAGGGGGCGGGCGAGCAGTACTTC.

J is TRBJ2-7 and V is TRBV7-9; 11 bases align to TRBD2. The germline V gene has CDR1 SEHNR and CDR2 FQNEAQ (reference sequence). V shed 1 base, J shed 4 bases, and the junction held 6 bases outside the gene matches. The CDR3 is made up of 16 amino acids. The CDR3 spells CASSLETSGRLYEQYF. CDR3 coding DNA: TGTGCCAGCAGCTTAGAAACTAGCGGGAGATTGTACGAGCAGTACTTC.

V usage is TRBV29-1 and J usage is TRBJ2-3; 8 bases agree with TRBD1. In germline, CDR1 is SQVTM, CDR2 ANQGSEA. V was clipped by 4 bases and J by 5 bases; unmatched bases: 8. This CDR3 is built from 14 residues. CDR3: CSVGGTGGEDTQYF. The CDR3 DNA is TGCAGCGTTGGGGGGACAGGAGGAGAAGATACGCAGTATTTT.

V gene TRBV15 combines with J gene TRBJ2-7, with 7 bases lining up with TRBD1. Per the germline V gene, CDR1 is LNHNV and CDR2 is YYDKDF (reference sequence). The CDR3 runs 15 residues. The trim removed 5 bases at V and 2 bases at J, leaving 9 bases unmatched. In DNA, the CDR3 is TGTGCCACCAGCCGAGGACAGGAAGAGCCCTACGAGCAGTACTTC. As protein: CATSRGQEEPYEQYF.

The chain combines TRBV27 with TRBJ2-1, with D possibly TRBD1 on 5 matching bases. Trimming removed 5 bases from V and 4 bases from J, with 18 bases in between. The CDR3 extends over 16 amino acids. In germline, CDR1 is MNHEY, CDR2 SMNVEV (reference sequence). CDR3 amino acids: CASSRHYRTKYNEQFF. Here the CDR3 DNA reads TGTGCCAGCAGTAGACACTACAGGACCAAATACAATGAGCAGTTCTTC.

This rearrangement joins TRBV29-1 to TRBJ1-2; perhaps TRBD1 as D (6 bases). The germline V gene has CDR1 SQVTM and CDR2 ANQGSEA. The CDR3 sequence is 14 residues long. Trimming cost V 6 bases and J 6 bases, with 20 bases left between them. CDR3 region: CSVSRQAKGNGYTF. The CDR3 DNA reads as TGCAGCGTATCCCGACAGGCTAAGGGCAATGGCTACACCTTC.

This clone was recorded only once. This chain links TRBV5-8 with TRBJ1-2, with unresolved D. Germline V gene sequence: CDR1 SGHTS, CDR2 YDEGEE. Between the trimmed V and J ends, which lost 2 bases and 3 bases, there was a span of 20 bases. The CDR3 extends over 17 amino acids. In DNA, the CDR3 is TGTGCCAGCAGCTTCCCATCGACCGACCACCTAGACTATGGCTACACCTTC. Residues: CASSFPSTDHLDYGYTF.